Included here is one T cell receptor (beta chain) sequence, with context. This clonotype was detected only a few times. What this receptor recognizes is not known. Within one base of it there is no much larger clone, and no base qualities were kept. The library was built by means of 5' RACE. Sequencing was carried out with an Illumina HiSeq 2500. The second PCR ran for about 6 to 12 cycles and used a J-beta primer mix along with a sample-barcoded 5' primer. Each TCR beta cDNA molecule received a unique molecular identifier from a template-switch 5' adaptor carrying 12 random nucleotides. Each sample yielded at least 3 million CDR3-containing paired-end reads. The Mint cDNA synthesis kit, primed by a TRBC-specific oligonucleotide, was used to synthesize first-strand cDNA from all RNA. Following uracil-DNA glycosylase treatment, all cDNA underwent a first 18-cycle PCR with the universal primers M1SS and BC2_uni_R. Turning to the authors' computational methods: For normalization, 1 million high-quality reads, each with a distinct molecular identifier, were randomly selected from each sample. Instead of being binned into consensus sequences, reads with shared molecular identifiers were discarded. CDR3 identification, clonotype clustering and error correction used MiTCR with a Q25 quality threshold and the strictest error-elimination algorithm. A nonparametric unseen species model with Euler transformation was used to estimate a lower bound on total TCR beta diversity. In TCRdb, the public reads were trimmed at Q25 with fastp and aligned with MiXCR, with productive beta chains retained. Identical CDR3 proteins give one entry, which carries the most common genes and DNA. None of the V and J calls come from the authors' own analysis; TCRdb made them. The sample records 550,000 to 650,000 distinct CDR3 sequences, approximately 26% of which are singletons. Approximately 4% of the sample rests with the top ten.

Systemically healthy Caucasian individuals from Russia, some 36 in total and aged roughly 6 to 95 years, were included as donors. Each donor gave approximately 9.4 milliliters of peripheral blood, drawn into EDTA-treated Vacutainer tubes. Ficoll-Paque density-gradient centrifugation was used to isolate PBMCs, with at least 7 million per sample. Total RNA, at least 5.5 micrograms per sample, was extracted from PBMCs with Trizol reagent. The percentages of naive CD45RAhigh/CD27high T cells were determined by flow cytometry on a PBMC aliquot from every donor. The data were obtained in a study of blood T cells in healthy people across ages (dated by TCRdb to 2014 to 2015). With regard to the full study: Template switching captured roughly one uniquely barcoded TCR beta cDNA molecule per two T cells in model experiments. Age-related changes in TCR beta repertoire diversity were measured in the study by deep sequencing normalized with unique cDNA molecular identifiers. The donors were divided into four age groups: young (average 16 years), middle-aged (about 40), aged (approximately 59) and long-lived (nearly 85). The study analyzed two additional independent replicas of 1 million unique cDNA reads from the same blood draw for two donors, one aged 18 to 29 and one aged 80 or older. Paper-wide results and their limitations: A strong correlation was found between observed TCR beta diversity and the percentage of naive T cells measured by flow cytometry. Estimates of total diversity based on one million sequenced T cells were regarded as lower bounds and as underestimates. The long-lived group showed more naive CD4+ T cells, fewer expanded clones and increased TCR diversity than the aged group, suggesting age selection. Because the CMV infection status of the donors was unknown, age-related changes in expanded clonotypes may potentially have been confounded. As age increased, observed TCR beta diversity per million T cells dropped in a roughly linear way, and a significant reduction was already evident by age 40. Because profiling used bulk unsorted PBMCs, naive and antigen-experienced compartments could not be compared conclusively.

Unmatched junction bases come to 4, with V trimmed by 2 bases and J by 5 bases. The CDR3 starts with the cysteine, ends with the phenylalanine, and has 14 residues. The entry retains the CDR3 DNA only, 42 bases that are in frame from base 1. The CDR1 and CDR2 encoded by the germline V gene (reference sequence) are GTSNPN and SVGIG. These data are also associated with another study on T cells of mothers and their children. Reported in the second study: Nine systemically healthy Caucasian individuals served as donors, namely three mothers together with their six children. cDNA synthesis consumed the entire amount of extracted RNA, loaded at approximately 1.6 ug RNA in each 15 ul reaction. In the second PCR, the M1S primer introduced both the sample barcodes and 2-4 random nucleotides. Over 8 million TCR beta CDR3 reads came from each mother, compared with some 3 million reads from each child. In both related and unrelated pairs, thymic selection shapes the output of TCR recombination in a similar way, with inherited differences having only a minor effect. Normalized repertoire overlap was always found to be slightly, but never significantly, higher in related mother-child pairs than in unrelated mother-child pairs. No persistent microchimeric T cell clones were detected, at a sensitivity of approximately 90 clones per million clonotypes. In the study, deep NGS was used to compare the TCR beta repertoires of mothers and children, and features distinguishing related mother-child pairs from unrelated individuals were sought. The mean age was about 37 +/- 4 years for the mothers and around 10 +/- 4 years for the children. Libraries were sequenced on Illumina HiSeq 2000 with 100+100 nt paired-end reads after adapter ligation with NEBNext reagents. Mother and child libraries were prepared a month apart and sequenced in separate runs to prevent cross-contamination. For each donor, somewhere between roughly 500,000 and 2,300,000 distinct TCR beta clonotypes were identified. Naive TCR beta clonotypes were estimated from low-frequency clonotypes matched to each donor's FACS-determined naive share, without sorting.

The sequence links TRBV30 to TRBJ1-5, with 9 bases aligning to TRBD1. The TCR originated in a boy younger than 10 in good health. Sequencing was performed on blood. The CDR3 here reads CAWSMGQGDQPQHF. The nucleotide sequence is given as TGTGCCTGGAGTATGGGACAGGGCGATCAGCCCCAGCATTTT. The reference TRBV30 and TRBJ1-5 proteins fill in what lies around the CDR3, so the full variable domain reads SQTIHQWPATLVQPVGSPLSLECTVEGTSNPNLYWYRQAAGRGLQLLFYSVGIGQISSEVPQNLSASRPQDRQFILSSKKLLLSDSGFYLCAWSMGQGDQPQHFGDGTRLSIL.